Shown below are 22 T cell receptor beta chains from a single sample sequenced in a study of beta chain features in type 1 diabetes (dated by TCRdb to the late 2010s). Receptor amplification or capture employed the immunoSEQ multiplex PCR assay. The entire amount of isolated RNA was reverse transcribed using the High Capacity cDNA Reverse Transcription Kit, so the sequenced TCRB transcripts were expressed ones. TCRdb's version of the immuneACCESS table is confined to in-frame rearrangements and falls short of the full clone set. An unresolved V gene accounts for under half of the shortfall where checked; the remainder is of unknown origin. The sample records roughly 150,000 clones, around 10% of which are singletons. Together, the top ten hold over 2% of the sample. Sequences were obtained from central memory CD4+ T cells from blood. The receptors shown here come from a man between 18 and 29 years old in good health.

This clone was recorded a few times. The gene calls are TRBV29-1 and TRBJ2-1, with 9 bases matching TRBD2. After removal of 1 base from V and 6 bases from J, the junction contained 7 bases not matched to a gene. CDR3 length: 15 residues. Germline V gives CDR1 SQVTM, CDR2 ANQGSEA. CDR3 in DNA: TGCAGCGTTGAAGTTAGCGGGAGTCGGGTCAATGAGCAGTTCTTC. It encodes CSVEVSGSRVNEQFF.

There are a few counts of this clone. V usage is TRBV6-1 and J usage is TRBJ2-1, with a tentative D call TRBD2 (6 bases). The CDR3 contains 15 residues. The germline V gene has CDR1 MNHNS and CDR2 SASEGT. Trimming took 1 base from V and 2 from J, leaving 9 bases between them. This CDR3 is CASSEGTTPYNEQFF. In nucleotides, the CDR3 is TGTGCCAGCAGTGAAGGGACTACCCCCTACAATGAGCAGTTCTTC.

The chain combines TRBV7-2 with TRBJ1-6, with 10 bases matching TRBD1. The CDR3 extends over 16 amino acids. Germline trimming cut 5 bases from V and 6 bases from J; bases unmatched to any gene: 7. Germline assignment: CDR1 SGHTA and CDR2 FQGNSA. The CDR3 region is CASSLGRDRGNSPLHF. CDR3 DNA sequence: TGTGCCAGCAGCCTTGGTCGGGACAGGGGTAATTCACCCCTCCACTTT.

As regards this clone: A read error may be the cause here, since a much bigger clone is one base away. This chain uses TRBV25-1 with TRBJ1-4, with TRBD1 matching 7 bases. The V gene end was trimmed by 1 base and the J gene end by 8 bases; junction bases not matched to a gene: 10. The CDR3 contains 16 residues. The germline gives CDR1 MGHDK, CDR2 SYGVNS. CDR3 loop: CASSEFGRGRGEKLFF. The CDR3 DNA reads TGTGCCAGCAGTGAATTCGGCAGGGGGAGGGGGGAAAAACTGTTTTTT.

This clone was detected only a few times. This may be a read error: a much more frequent sequence differs by one nucleotide. V usage is TRBV9 and J usage is TRBJ2-7, with D uncertain. Trimming cost V 3 bases and J 0 bases, with 4 bases left between them. Germline V gene lookup returns CDR1 SGDLS and CDR2 YYNGEE. The CDR3 sequence is 12 residues long. The CDR3 region has the DNA TGTGCCAGCAGCGCGAGCTCCTACGAGCAGTACTTC. Translating it yields CASSASSYEQYF.

This clone was counted between two and nine times. One end of the junction does not line up with germline, which may come from a read error. The chain joins TRBV10-3 to TRBJ2-5; 7 bases map to TRBD1. This CDR3 region has 14 residues. In germline, CDR1 is ENHRY, CDR2 SYGVKD. The CDR3 nucleotides are TGTGCCATCAATGAGACAGGGATCCGTGAGACCCAGTACTTC. Translating it yields CAINETGIRETQYF.

This clone was found once. The chain combines TRBV27 with TRBJ1-1; TRBD1 might be the D (6 bases). The CDR3 is made up of 14 amino acids. V was cut by 3 bases and J by 1 base, with 9 bases left in between. Germline V gives CDR1 MNHEY, CDR2 SMNVEV (reference sequence). DNA for the CDR3: TGTGCCAGCAGTTTTGGCAGGGGGAACACTGAAGCTTTCTTT. Translation: CASSFGRGNTEAFF.

The V and J genes are TRBV14 and TRBJ1-1; D gene unclear. V lost 0 bases to trimming and J lost 4 bases, with 12 bases between them. The CDR3 is 15 residues long. In germline, CDR1 is SGHDN, CDR2 FVKESK. The chain's CDR3 is CASSQERRLSTEAFF. In nucleotides, the CDR3 is TGTGCCAGCAGCCAAGAGAGGAGGCTGTCCACTGAAGCTTTCTTT.

A few counts support this clone. The J gene is TRBJ1-2, the V gene TRBV30; TRBD1 might be the D (6 bases). The CDR3 sequence is 15 residues long. CDR1 GTSNPN and CDR2 SVGIG come from the germline V gene (reference sequence). CDR3 bases: TGTGCTTCCGGGGGCCGAGACGCGGGAATCTATGGCTACACCTTC. This encodes CASGGRDAGIYGYTF.

This clone was counted only a few times. J is TRBJ2-1 and V is TRBV14, with D possibly being TRBD1 or TRBD2 (5 bases each). V was pared by 4 bases and J by 5 bases, with 15 bases between. CDR3 length: 15 residues. In germline, CDR1 is SGHDN, CDR2 FVKESK. The CDR3 sequence: CASSPIAGTHNEQFF. As DNA, the CDR3 is TGTGCCAGCAGCCCCATAGCCGGGACGCACAATGAGCAGTTCTTC.

The chain couples TRBV5-1 to TRBJ2-7, with 15 bases fitting TRBD2. CDR1 and CDR2 from the germline V gene are SGHRS and YFSETQ. CDR3 size: 16 residues. V was clipped by 4 bases and J by 6 bases; unmatched bases: 8. The CDR3 nucleotides read TGCGCCAGCAGCCTCCGGACTAGCGGGAGGGCACCCGAGCAGTACTTC. Translation: CASSLRTSGRAPEQYF. The full variable domain, its missing parts supplied by reference TRBV5-1 and TRBJ2-7, is KAGVTQTPRYLIKTRGQQVTLSCSPISGHRSVSWYQQTPGQGLQFLFEYFSETQRNKGNFPGRFSGRQFSNSRSEMNVSTLELGDSALYLCASSLRTSGRAPEQYFGPGTRLTVT.

The chain carries TRBV5-4 and TRBJ2-1, with 7 nucleotides matching TRBD1. Germline lookup yields CDR1 SGHNT and CDR2 YYREEE (reference sequence). After removal of 1 base from V and 8 bases from J, the junction contained 3 bases not matched to a gene. The CDR3 has 13 residues. The CDR3 here is CASSLNRGDEQFF. Here the CDR3 DNA reads TGTGCCAGCAGCTTGAACAGGGGCGATGAGCAGTTCTTC.

The chain is built from TRBV7-6 and TRBJ2-1, with D unclear. Germline values: CDR1 SGHVS, CDR2 FNYEAQ. The CDR3 is 13 residues long. Trimming removed 2 bases at V and 4 bases at J, with 6 bases between. CDR3 DNA: TGTGCCAGCAGCTTAAGTTATTACAATGAGCAGTTCTTC. Encoded protein: CASSLSYYNEQFF.

This clone was counted a few times. V usage is TRBV29-1 and J usage is TRBJ2-1, with D possibly matching TRBD1 (6 bases). This CDR3 region has 13 residues. Germline V gene data show CDR1 as SQVTM and CDR2 as ANQGSEA. V was pared by 7 bases and J by 0 bases, with 10 bases between. The DNA of the CDR3 is TGCAGCGCGACAGGTAGCTCCTACAATGAGCAGTTCTTC. Translating it yields CSATGSSYNEQFF.

In this sample, this clone turned up a few times. The chain carries TRBV18 and TRBJ2-7; perhaps TRBD2 as D (6 bases). The CDR3 spans 14 residues. The V gene's germline CDR1 is KGHSH and CDR2 LQKENI. Trimming removed 2 bases from V and 3 bases from J, with 11 bases in between. In DNA form, the CDR3 reads TGTGCCAGCTCACCAGGTCAGCGGGTCTACGAGCAGTACTTC. Its translation is CASSPGQRVYEQYF.

The chain has TRBV7-9 and TRBJ2-4; D is unresolved. Germline CDR1 SEHNR, CDR2 FQNEAQ (reference sequence). This CDR3 contains 16 residues. The V gene lost 5 bases and the J gene lost 8 bases, with 22 bases spanning the gap. The CDR3 DNA reads TGTGCCAGCAGCCCCTACATAGCAAAGGGCCAGGACATTCAGTACTTC. As protein: CASSPYIAKGQDIQYF.

The chain uses TRBV7-9 and TRBJ2-5; D not certain. The V end lost 6 bases, the J end lost 5 bases, and 7 bases lay between the germline ends. The germline CDR1 and CDR2 sequences are SEHNR and FQNEAQ (reference sequence). This CDR3 is 11 amino acids long. Here the CDR3 DNA reads TGTGCCAGCAGAAGGGCCGAGACCCAGTACTTC. This sequence encodes CASRRAETQYF.

CDR3 amino acids: CASSRQSSGNTIYF. Written as DNA, the CDR3 is TGTGCCAGCAGTCGACAGAGCTCTGGAAACACCATATATTTT. The chain joins TRBV13 to TRBJ1-3; D might be TRBD1 (5 bases). CDR1 and CDR2 from the germline V gene are PRHDT and FYEKMQ (reference sequence). The CDR3 length is 14 residues. Trimming removed 6 bases at V and 0 bases at J, with 9 bases between.

In its sample, this clone was seen a few times. V gene TRBV14 combines with J gene TRBJ1-6; D is perhaps TRBD1 (5 bases). Deletions cut 4 bases from V and 6 bases from J, with 7 bases between. The CDR3 extends over 13 amino acids. Germline CDR1 is SGHDN and CDR2 is FVKESK. DNA for the CDR3: TGTGCCAGCAGCCCTCAGGGTAATTCACCCCTCCACTTT. Its protein is CASSPQGNSPLHF.

The V gene is TRBV11-3, the J gene TRBJ2-2, with a weak D call TRBD2 (7 bases). This CDR3 has 15 amino acids. Germline CDR1 and CDR2: SGHNT and YENEEA. The V gene lost 9 bases and the J gene lost 6 bases, with 20 bases spanning the gap. The CDR3 DNA sequence: TGTGCCAGTACCACCACAGGGAGGGCAGCCGGGGAGCTGTTTTTT. As protein: CASTTTGRAAGELFF.

This clone was recorded a few times. The chain carries TRBV4-2 and TRBJ1-2; D ambiguous. In germline, CDR1 is LGHNA, CDR2 YNFKEQ. Trimming left V 5 bases short and J 4 bases short, with 14 bases between. The CDR3 has 14 residues. CDR3 DNA sequence: TGTGCCAGCAGCTCCGGGCAGAGCGGCTATGGCTACACCTTC. This sequence encodes CASSSGQSGYGYTF.

The chain uses TRBV6-6 and TRBJ2-5; 13 bases fit TRBD2. This CDR3 spans 16 amino acids. Germline CDR1 MNHNY, CDR2 SVGAGI (reference sequence). V gave up 4 bases and J gave up 2 bases; unmatched junction bases: 4. CDR3 residues: CASSSGTSGIQETQYF. The CDR3, as DNA: TGTGCCAGCAGTTCCGGGACTAGCGGGATTCAAGAGACCCAGTACTTC.